Presented here are 5 T cell receptor beta chains from one specimen sequenced in a study of T-cell reconstitution after alpha-beta-depleted transplantation in children. During its preparation, the TCRbeta library received unique molecular identifiers. TCRdb fed the PCR reads into MiXCR, producing one record per CDR3 protein. Of around 800,000 distinct CDR3 sequences detected, 16% appear once; the ten largest clones hold roughly 5%. The starting material was PBMCs, mostly from graft donor cells, obtained 360 days after TCRalphabeta/CD19-depleted stem cell transplant. These receptors originate from a male patient aged 10-17 years who had a stem cell transplant for acute lymphoblastic leukemia, so the T cells may come from the graft donor.

This clonotype turned up a few times. V usage is TRBV20-1 and J usage is TRBJ2-1; TRBD1 might be the D (5 bases). The germline V and J ends were trimmed by 6 bases and 4 bases, with 16 bases remaining between them. Germline V gives CDR1 DFQATT, CDR2 SNEGSKA (reference sequence). The CDR3 totals 14 residues. CDR3 DNA: TGCAGTGCCCCTCCTACCACAGGTTACAATGAGCAGTTCTTC. Its protein is CSAPPTTGYNEQFF.

This clonotype was detected ten times or more. The chain employs TRBV20-1 and TRBJ2-1; 9 bases map to TRBD2. The germline gives CDR1 DFQATT, CDR2 SNEGSKA (reference sequence). The length of the CDR3 is 15 residues. The junction had 5 bases not matched to a gene; V was cut back by 3 bases and J by 2 bases. DNA of the CDR3: TGCAGTGCTAGGTCGGGCGGGAGGGCCTACAATGAGCAGTTCTTC. Translating gives CSARSGGRAYNEQFF.

The V and J genes are TRBV6-6 and TRBJ2-7; D is uncertain. Germline lookup yields CDR1 MNHNY and CDR2 SVGAGI (reference sequence). The CDR3 contains 13 residues. Trimming removed 5 bases from V and 1 base from J, with 9 bases in between. The CDR3 DNA follows: TGTGCCAGCAGTCCTCGCCGGTCCTACGAGCAGTACTTC. It encodes CASSPRRSYEQYF.

The chain uses TRBV6-4 and TRBJ1-2; D uncertain. Germline CDR1 reads MRHNA; CDR2 reads SNTAGT. Trimming shortened V by 0 bases and J by 6 bases, and 5 bases separated the two germline ends. CDR3 length: 12 residues. CDR3 coding DNA: TGTGCCAGCAGTGACTCGATTCATGGCTACACCTTC. It yields the protein CASSDSIHGYTF.

The table lists this clonotype with many counts. CDR3 DNA: TGCAGTGCTAGAGTCGGAGCCTACTACAATGAGCAGTTCTTC. Translated, it gives CSARVGAYYNEQFF. The rearrangement links TRBV20-1 to TRBJ2-1; no clear D. The CDR3 spans 14 residues. From germline, CDR1 is DFQATT and CDR2 SNEGSKA (reference sequence). Trimming left V 1 base short and J 3 bases short, with 10 bases between.